The rows below give T cell receptor beta chains drawn from one sample of a study of T-cell memory formation after mild COVID-19. TCRdb analysed the 5' RACE reads with MiXCR anew, one entry per CDR3 protein. Of under 300,000 distinct CDR3 sequences listed, 16% are singletons. Input material: PBMCs or a T cell subset sorted from them (not recorded which). The source of these receptors is a man between 18 and 29 years old who had mild COVID-19 (a few samples of this study predate the infection). Cell type and time point are not known. Each CDR3 is given with its conserved first and last residue. Each record gives: V gene, clone size, J gene, D gene, CDR3 protein, CDR3 DNA. The D gene is left open where the match is weak. Clone size is not always given. Where it is, it says once, few, many or a class for expanded clones.

>TRBV5-1|many|TRBJ2-3|-
CASSLLAGSTDTQYF
TGCGCCAGCAGCCTCCTAGCTGGTAGCACAGATACGCAGTATTTT
>TRBV7-9|-|TRBJ2-7|-
CASSPISTGNSYEQYF
TGTGCCAGCAGCCCGATTAGCACAGGTAACTCCTACGAGCAGTACTTC
>TRBV11-2|-|TRBJ2-1|-
CASRRTGRGFLSSYNEQFF
TGTGCCAGCAGACGGACAGGGAGGGGGTTCTTAAGCTCCTACAATGAGCAGTTCTTC
>TRBV20-1|-|TRBJ2-4|-
CSADTHDIQYF
TGCAGTGCCGACACGCACGACATTCAGTACTTC
>TRBV5-4|few|TRBJ2-5|-
CASPWGSETQYF
TGTGCCAGCCCCTGGGGGTCCGAGACCCAGTACTTC
>TRBV19|-|TRBJ1-1|-
CASSFSPTDTEAFF
TGTGCCAGTAGTTTCTCCCCCACGGACACTGAAGCTTTCTTT
>TRBV6-5|-|TRBJ1-4|-
CASREPRGREKLFF
TGTGCCAGCAGGGAACCTCGAGGACGCGAAAAACTGTTTTTT
>TRBV4-1|few|TRBJ1-2|TRBD1
CASSQTGTYGYTF
TGCGCCAGCAGCCAGACAGGGACCTATGGCTACACCTTC
>TRBV10-3|-|TRBJ2-1|-
CAISPGTEQFF
TGTGCCATCAGCCCCGGGACTGAGCAGTTCTTC
>TRBV6-5|few|TRBJ1-2|TRBD1
CASSYYPGQGDGYTF
TGTGCCAGCAGTTACTACCCGGGACAGGGTGATGGCTACACCTTC